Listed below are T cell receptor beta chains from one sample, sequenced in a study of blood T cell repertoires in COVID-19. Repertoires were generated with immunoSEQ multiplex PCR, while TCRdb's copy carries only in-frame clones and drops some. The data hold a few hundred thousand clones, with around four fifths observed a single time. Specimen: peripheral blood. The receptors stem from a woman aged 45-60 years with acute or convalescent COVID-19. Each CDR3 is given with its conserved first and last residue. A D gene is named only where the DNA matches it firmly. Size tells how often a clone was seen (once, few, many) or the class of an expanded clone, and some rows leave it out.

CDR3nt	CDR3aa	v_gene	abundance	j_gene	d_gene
TGTGCCAGCAGCCAGTATAGCGGGGGGGCTTCAGGACTTACCGGGGAGCTGTTTTTT	CASSQYSGGASGLTGELFF	TRBV3-1/TRBV3-2	.	TRBJ2-2	TRBD2
TGCAGCGTTGTTGGCCCCTCAGGGGAAAATCGCTACGAGCAGTACTTC	CSVVGPSGENRYEQYF	TRBV29-1	.	TRBJ2-7	.
TGTGCCAGCAGTTACTCTAACAATGAGCAGTTCTTC	CASSYSNNEQFF	TRBV6-5	once	TRBJ2-1	.
TGTGCCAGCAGTTTACTGCAGGGGACCTATGGCTACACCTTC	CASSLLQGTYGYTF	TRBV28	few	TRBJ1-2	.
TGTGCCAGCAGTGTAGATCGACAGCTAAATTCACCCCTCCACTTT	CASSVDRQLNSPLHF	TRBV2	once	TRBJ1-6	.
TGTGCCAGCAGCCAGCTAGACAGGTTCGGCACTGAAGCTTTCTTT	CASSQLDRFGTEAFF	TRBV3-1/TRBV3-2	once	TRBJ1-1	.
TGTGCCAGTGCCCGGGACTCCTCTGGAAACACCATATATTTT	CASARDSSGNTIYF	TRBV19	.	TRBJ1-3	.
TGCGCCAGCAGCTTGAGGGCAGGGGCCGGCTACACCTTC	CASSLRAGAGYTF	TRBV5-1	.	TRBJ1-2	.
TGTGCCAGCAGCACGGGACAGGGGTACACTGAAGCTTTCTTT	CASSTGQGYTEAFF	TRBV7-2	.	TRBJ1-1	TRBD1
TGTGCCAGCAGCCAGGCGGGGGATGTGGTGGAGACCCAGTACTTC	CASSQAGDVVETQYF	TRBV4-2	.	TRBJ2-5	TRBD2
TGTGCCAGCAGCGTGGGAGGGGTCTCACCCCTCCACTTT	CASSVGGVSPLHF	TRBV9	.	TRBJ1-6	.
TGTGCCACCGGGGACTTGCAAGAGACCCAGTACTTC	CATGDLQETQYF	TRBV10-3	.	TRBJ2-5	.
TGTGCCAGCAGCCTGTACAGGGTTGAAAAACTGTTTTTT	CASSLYRVEKLFF	TRBV3-1/TRBV3-2	medium-sized	TRBJ1-4	.
TGTGCCTGGAGTCGGAGGAGGGCAAATATAGACACTGAAGCTTTCTTT	CAWSRRRANIDTEAFF	TRBV30	.	TRBJ1-1	.
TGTGCCAGCAGCCTCGATCTAGGACAGGGGGCTCAGCCCCAGCATTTT	CASSLDLGQGAQPQHF	TRBV5-4	.	TRBJ1-5	TRBD1
TGTGCCAGCAGTTTTTCAGGGATGGATACGCAGTATTTT	CASSFSGMDTQYF	TRBV27	.	TRBJ2-3	.
TGTGCCAGCAGCCAAGATCTTCAGGGGCGCGGGGGCTACACCTTC	CASSQDLQGRGGYTF	TRBV4-2	.	TRBJ1-2	.
TGTGCCAGCGAGGGGGCGGGAGAAAAACTGTTTTTT	CASEGAGEKLFF	TRBV7-9	few	TRBJ1-4	TRBD1
TGTGCCAGCAGTGAACTATCGCCTCACACCGGGGAGCTGTTTTTT	CASSELSPHTGELFF	TRBV2	few	TRBJ2-2	.
TGTGCCAGCAGCCTATCGCGGGGCAGCCTCTCCTTC	CASSLSRGSLSF	TRBV7-3	.	TRBJ1-2	.
TGTGCCAGCAGCTTAGCACTAGCGGACGACAATGAGCAGTTCTTC	CASSLALADDNEQFF	TRBV7-9	.	TRBJ2-1	TRBD2
TGTGCCAGCGGGGGTTCGACGGGGAGCTATGGCTACACCTTC	CASGGSTGSYGYTF	TRBV19	.	TRBJ1-2	.
TGTGCCAGCAGCCAAGACCAATCTAACTATGGCTACACCTTC	CASSQDQSNYGYTF	TRBV4-2	many	TRBJ1-2	.
TGCGCCAGCTCTCCCGGGAATAGCGGCAATGAGCAGTTCTTC	CASSPGNSGNEQFF	TRBV5-1	few	TRBJ2-1	.
TGCAGCGTGGCGGGGACTAGCTTCCAAGAGACCCAGTACTTC	CSVAGTSFQETQYF	TRBV29-1	.	TRBJ2-5	TRBD2
TGCGCCAGCAGCCACCCCGGGACTAGCGGCCAAGAGACCCAGTACTTC	CASSHPGTSGQETQYF	TRBV4-1	.	TRBJ2-5	TRBD2
TGTGCCAGCAGTGAAGTCCCAGGGCGAGGTGGCTACACCTTC	CASSEVPGRGGYTF	TRBV25-1	.	TRBJ1-2	.
TGTGCCAGAAGCTTAGCGGTAAAGGCGGGCCTCCCTTCCCATTCACCCCTCCACTTT	CARSLAVKAGLPSHSPLHF	TRBV7-5	.	TRBJ1-6	.
TGTGCCAGCAGTTACTCGGGACAGGGCAATCAGCCCCAGCATTTT	CASSYSGQGNQPQHF	TRBV6-6	.	TRBJ1-5	TRBD1
TGTGCCAGCAGTTACTCGAGGGTTAGCGGTTCCTACGAGCAGTACTTC	CASSYSRVSGSYEQYF	TRBV6-2/TRBV6-3	.	TRBJ2-7	.
TGCGCCAGCAGTGAGTCGGAGCAGAGGCTCTACAATGAGCAGTTCTTC	CASSESEQRLYNEQFF	TRBV10-1	.	TRBJ2-1	.
TGTGCCACCAGTTCTAGCGGGAGAAGTGACAATGAGCAGTTCTTC	CATSSSGRSDNEQFF	TRBV24-1	.	TRBJ2-1	TRBD2
TGCGCCAGCAGCGGGACACTCTCTGGAAACACCATATATTTT	CASSGTLSGNTIYF	TRBV5-1	.	TRBJ1-3	.
TGCGCCAGCAGCTTGGGAGCGGGGGCTAGCGGGATTCAGACCCAGTACTTC	CASSLGAGASGIQTQYF	TRBV5-1	.	TRBJ2-5	TRBD2
TGTGCCAGCAGCCCAGGGCGTAGCGGGTCCACAGATACGCAGTATTTT	CASSPGRSGSTDTQYF	TRBV7-6	.	TRBJ2-3	TRBD2
TGTGCCACCAGATCGGGACAGGGCTCTTTCTCTGGGGCCAACGTCCTGACTTTC	CATRSGQGSFSGANVLTF	TRBV15	once	TRBJ2-6	TRBD1
TGTGCCAGCACCTGGACAGGGGACGAGACTGAAGCTTTCTTT	CASTWTGDETEAFF	TRBV6-5	.	TRBJ1-1	TRBD1
TGCGCCAGCAGCTTGGCCCCACCGGACACCGGGGAGCTGTTTTTT	CASSLAPPDTGELFF	TRBV5-1	.	TRBJ2-2	.
TGTGCCAGCAGCTTGGTATCGGGGTCTTTAGGAAACACCATATATTTT	CASSLVSGSLGNTIYF	TRBV5-6	few	TRBJ1-3	.
TGTGCCACCCACGACAGGGGCCGCGAAGATACGCAGTATTTT	CATHDRGREDTQYF	TRBV19	.	TRBJ2-3	TRBD1